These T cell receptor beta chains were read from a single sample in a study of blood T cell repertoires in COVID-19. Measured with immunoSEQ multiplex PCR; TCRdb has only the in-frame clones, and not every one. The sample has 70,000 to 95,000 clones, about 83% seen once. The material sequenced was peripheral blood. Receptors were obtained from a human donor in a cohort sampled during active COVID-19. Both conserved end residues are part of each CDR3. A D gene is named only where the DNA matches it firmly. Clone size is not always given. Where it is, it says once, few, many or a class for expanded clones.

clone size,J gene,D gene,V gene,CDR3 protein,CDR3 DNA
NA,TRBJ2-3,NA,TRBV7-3,CASSLTGQSALNTDTQYF,TGTGCCAGCAGCTTAACGGGGCAGTCCGCTCTTAACACAGATACGCAGTATTTT
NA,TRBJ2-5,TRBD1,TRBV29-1,CSVDGQGSQETQYF,TGCAGCGTTGACGGACAGGGGAGCCAAGAGACCCAGTACTTC
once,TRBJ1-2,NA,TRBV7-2,CASSPRENYGYTF,TGTGCCAGCAGCCCGAGGGAAAACTATGGCTACACCTTC
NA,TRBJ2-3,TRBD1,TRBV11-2,CASRDRATDTQYF,TGTGCCAGCAGGGACAGGGCGACAGATACGCAGTATTTT
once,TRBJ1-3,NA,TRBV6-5,CASSYRETSGNTIYF,TGTGCCAGCAGTTACCGGGAAACCTCTGGAAACACCATATATTTT
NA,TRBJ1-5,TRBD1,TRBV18,CASSPPGQGGNQPQHF,TGTGCCAGCTCACCACCAGGACAGGGGGGAAATCAGCCCCAGCATTTT
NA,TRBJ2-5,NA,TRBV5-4,CASSRGEGVETQYF,TGTGCCAGCTCCAGAGGCGAGGGGGTGGAGACCCAGTACTTC
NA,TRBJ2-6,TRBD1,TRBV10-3,CATKDRAGANVLTF,TGTGCCACCAAGGACAGGGCCGGGGCCAACGTCCTGACTTTC
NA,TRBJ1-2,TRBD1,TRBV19,CASSIIQGEGYTF,TGTGCCAGTAGTATTATACAGGGGGAAGGCTACACCTTC
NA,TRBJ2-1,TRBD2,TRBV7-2,CASSFLAGVRNEQFF,TGTGCCAGCAGTTTTTTAGCGGGAGTAAGGAATGAGCAGTTCTTC
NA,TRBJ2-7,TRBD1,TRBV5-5,CASSLGGRGPYEQYF,TGTGCCAGCAGCTTGGGCGGCAGGGGGCCCTACGAGCAGTACTTC
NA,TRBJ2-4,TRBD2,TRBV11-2,CASSLIAGVAKNIQYF,TGTGCCAGCAGCTTGATAGCGGGTGTAGCCAAAAACATTCAGTACTTC
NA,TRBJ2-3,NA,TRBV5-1,CASSLRLAQADTQYF,TGCGCCAGCAGCTTGCGCCTAGCTCAGGCAGATACGCAGTATTTT
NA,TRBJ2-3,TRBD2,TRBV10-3,CAIRSGAPDTQYF,TGTGCCATCAGAAGCGGGGCCCCAGATACGCAGTATTTT
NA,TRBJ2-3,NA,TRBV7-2,CASSLGSGFADTQYF,TGTGCCAGCAGCTTAGGTTCGGGGTTCGCAGATACGCAGTATTTT
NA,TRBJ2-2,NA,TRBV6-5,CASQVQVNTGELFF,TGTGCCAGCCAAGTCCAGGTGAACACCGGGGAGCTGTTTTTT
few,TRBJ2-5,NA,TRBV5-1,CASSLAGETQYF,TGCGCCAGCAGCTTGGCCGGAGAGACCCAGTACTTC
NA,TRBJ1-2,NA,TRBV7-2,CASSLVSAANYGYTF,TGTGCCAGCAGCTTAGTATCCGCAGCTAACTATGGCTACACCTTC
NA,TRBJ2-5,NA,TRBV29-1,CSVEGEEKQETQYF,TGCAGCGTTGAAGGAGAAGAGAAGCAAGAGACCCAGTACTTC
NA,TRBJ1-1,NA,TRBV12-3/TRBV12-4,CASRGDTEAFF,TGTGCCAGCAGAGGGGACACTGAAGCTTTCTTT
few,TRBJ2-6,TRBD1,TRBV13,CASSFTGGQGAPGANVLTF,TGTGCCAGCAGCTTTACAGGGGGACAGGGAGCTCCTGGGGCCAACGTCCTGACTTTC